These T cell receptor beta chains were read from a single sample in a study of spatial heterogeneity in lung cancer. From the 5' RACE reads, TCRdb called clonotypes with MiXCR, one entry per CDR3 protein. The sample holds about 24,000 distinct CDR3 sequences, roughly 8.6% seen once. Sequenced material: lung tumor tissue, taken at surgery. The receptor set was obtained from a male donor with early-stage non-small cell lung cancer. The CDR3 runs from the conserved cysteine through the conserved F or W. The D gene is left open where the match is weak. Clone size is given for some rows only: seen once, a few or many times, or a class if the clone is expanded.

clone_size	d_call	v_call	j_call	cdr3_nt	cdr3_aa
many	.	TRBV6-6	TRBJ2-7	TGTGCCAGCACCTTGGCGGGCTACGAGCAGTACTTC	CASTLAGYEQYF
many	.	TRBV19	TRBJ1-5	TGTGCCAGTAGCCGACAGAGCAATCAGCCCCAGCATTTT	CASSRQSNQPQHF
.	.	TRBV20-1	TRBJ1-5	TGCAGTGTTCGTCGCGTGGGACAGCCCCAGCATTTT	CSVRRVGQPQHF
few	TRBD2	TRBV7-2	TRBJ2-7	TGTGCCAGCAGCTTATTCGTACGGCTAGCGGTCCCCTACGAGCAGTACTTC	CASSLFVRLAVPYEQYF
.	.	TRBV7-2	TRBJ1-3	TGTGCCAGCAGCTTAAGCACGGCTGGAAACACCATATATTTT	CASSLSTAGNTIYF
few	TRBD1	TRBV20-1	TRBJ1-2	TGCAGTGCTCAGGGGGACGGGAGAGGGGCTAACTATGGCTACACCTTC	CSAQGDGRGANYGYTF
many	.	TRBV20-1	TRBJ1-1	TGCAGTGCTAGAGAGGACACTGAAGCTTTCTTT	CSAREDTEAFF
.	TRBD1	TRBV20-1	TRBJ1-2	TGCAGTGCTAGTAAAGGGACAGAGGTCGGCTACACCTTC	CSASKGTEVGYTF
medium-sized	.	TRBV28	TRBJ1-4	TGTGCCAGCAGTTTAAGGGCCAAGAATGAAAAACTGTTTTTT	CASSLRAKNEKLFF
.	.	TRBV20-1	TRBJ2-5	TGCAGTGCTACAGGGCTAGAGACCCGGTACTTC	CSATGLETRYF
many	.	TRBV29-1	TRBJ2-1	TGCAGCGTTGGTGGGGGGGCAACTAGCTCAGGCAATGAGCAGTTCTTC	CSVGGGATSSGNEQFF
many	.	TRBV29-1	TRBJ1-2	TGCAGCGTCGATGGGGGGGCATATGGCTACACCTTC	CSVDGGAYGYTF
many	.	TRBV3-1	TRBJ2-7	TGTGCCAGCAGCCTCCCCGGGGGACGGTCCTACGAGCAGTACTTC	CASSLPGGRSYEQYF
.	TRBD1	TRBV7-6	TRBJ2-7	TGTGCCAGCAGTCCTCTGGGACAGGTCCACGAGCAGTACTTC	CASSPLGQVHEQYF
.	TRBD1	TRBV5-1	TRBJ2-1	TGCGCCAGCAGCTCGGCGGGACAGGGGGTCTCTTCTTCGTACAATGAGCAGTTCTTC	CASSSAGQGVSSSYNEQFF
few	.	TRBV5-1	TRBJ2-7	TGCGCCAGCAGCGGCGGGATGCGTTCCTACGAGCAGTACTTC	CASSGGMRSYEQYF
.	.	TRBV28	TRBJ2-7	TGTGCCAGCAGTTTACAGGGTTACGAGCAGTACTTC	CASSLQGYEQYF
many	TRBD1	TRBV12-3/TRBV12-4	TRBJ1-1	TGTGCCAGTGGACAGGAGGTGACTGAAGCTTTCTTT	CASGQEVTEAFF
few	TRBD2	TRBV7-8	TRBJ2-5	TGTGCCAGCAGCTTAGAGGGAGCGGGGGGGCGAGAGACCCAGTACTTC	CASSLEGAGGRETQYF
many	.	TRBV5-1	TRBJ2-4	TGCGCCAGCAGCTCTTACTCGTTCCCCGGTAGCAAAAACATTCAGTACTTC	CASSSYSFPGSKNIQYF
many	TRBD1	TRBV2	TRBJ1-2	TGTGCCAGCAGTGAAGAAAGGGGGCCTAACTATGGCTACACCTTC	CASSEERGPNYGYTF
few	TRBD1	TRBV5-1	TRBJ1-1	TGCGCCAGCAGCCCGAGACAGGGCCTGAACACTGAAGCTTTCTTT	CASSPRQGLNTEAFF